What follows is one T cell receptor (beta chain) and its context. The sample originates from a study of blood T cell repertoires in COVID-19. Study-level information: Some COVID-19 samples were acute and others convalescent; all came from the United States, Italy and Spain.

V trimming: 3 bases; J trimming: 4 bases; junction bases outside the gene matches: 7. The CDR3 loop spans 15 amino acids. Per germline, CDR1 MNHNS and CDR2 SASEGT. In the original processing: It was from reference gene primer amplification that nucleated cell counts were estimated. Only in-frame clones appear in the TCRdb table, and some are missing; sequencing was by immunoSEQ multiplex PCR. V and J calls and clone size are given by that table; D and trimming were obtained from the DNA. The top ten hold around 4.2% of the sample, which has over 130,000 clones, about 82% seen once. The specimen sequenced was peripheral blood. This TCR derives from a woman older than 75 with active or convalescent COVID-19. The chain joins TRBV6-1 to TRBJ1-1, with 8 bases matching TRBD1. CDR3: CASSEQGAVGTEAFF. CDR3 nucleotide sequence: TGTGCCAGCAGTGAGCAGGGGGCGGTTGGCACTGAAGCTTTCTTT.